A selection of T cell receptor beta chains follows, all from one sample in a study of blood T cell repertoires in COVID-19. Sequenced by immunoSEQ multiplex PCR; TCRdb stores in-frame clones only, minus some. The sample has about 260,000 clones, about nine tenths seen once. Sequenced sample: PBMCs or T cells enriched from blood (not recorded which). Every receptor here comes from a man aged 50-60 years who had been exposed to COVID-19. Both conserved end residues are part of each CDR3. A D gene is named only where the DNA matches it firmly. Only some rows state a clone size, as once, few, many or a class for expanded clones.

v_call	j_call	clone_size	d_call	cdr3_nt	cdr3_aa
TRBV28	TRBJ1-4	NA	TRBD1	TGTGCCAGCAGAAGGACAGGGCGGGTCGAAAAACTGTTTTTT	CASRRTGRVEKLFF
TRBV20-1	TRBJ2-1	NA	NA	TGCAGTGCCAGGAGGTACAATGAGCAGTTCTTC	CSARRYNEQFF
TRBV4-1	TRBJ1-2	NA	NA	TGCGCCAGCAGCCACCTCTTGACAGACTATGGCTACACCTTC	CASSHLLTDYGYTF
TRBV18	TRBJ1-1	NA	TRBD1	TGTGCCAGCTCACCACGACAGGGTGAGGGAACTGAAGCTTTCTTT	CASSPRQGEGTEAFF
TRBV18	TRBJ2-1	NA	NA	TGTGCCAGCTCACCCCTTCGAGTTGGCAATGAGCAGTTCTTC	CASSPLRVGNEQFF
TRBV29-1	TRBJ2-3	NA	TRBD2	TGCAGCGCTTCCCCTTCGACTAGCGGGGGAGGAGATACGCAGTATTTT	CSASPSTSGGGDTQYF
TRBV5-1	TRBJ2-3	NA	NA	TGCGCCAGCAGTCAAAATCCGGGTGGACTCACGGATACGCAGTATTTT	CASSQNPGGLTDTQYF
TRBV18	TRBJ1-1	NA	TRBD1	TGTGCCAGCTCACTGACCGGGACAGGGAACACTGAAGCTTTCTTT	CASSLTGTGNTEAFF
TRBV19	TRBJ1-1	NA	NA	TGTGCCAGTAGGGTCCTGAGGGCCACCTTGAACACTGAAGCTTTCTTT	CASRVLRATLNTEAFF
TRBV2	TRBJ2-1	NA	TRBD2	TGTGCCAGCAGTGTCGGGACTAGTTTAGTTGAGCAGTTCTTC	CASSVGTSLVEQFF
TRBV28	TRBJ1-6	once	TRBD1	TGTGCCAGCAGTTATACAGGGGTAGATTCACCCCTCCACTTT	CASSYTGVDSPLHF
TRBV5-1	TRBJ2-1	NA	TRBD2	TGCGCCAGCAGCAAAGCGGGAGCTAATGAGCAGTTCTTC	CASSKAGANEQFF
TRBV19	TRBJ2-1	NA	TRBD2	TGTGCCAGTAGTATAGGTTCTAGCGGGATGGGTGAGCAGTTCTTC	CASSIGSSGMGEQFF
TRBV5-1	TRBJ2-1	NA	NA	TGCGCCAGCAGCTCCGGAGGACGTGAGGTCAATGAGCAGTTCTTC	CASSSGGREVNEQFF
TRBV4-2	TRBJ1-2	NA	NA	TGTGCCAGCAGCCAATGGTCAAGCGATGGCTACACCTTC	CASSQWSSDGYTF
TRBV2	TRBJ2-3	NA	TRBD1	TGTGCCAGCACCCAAAGGGGACAGGGGACAGATACGCAGTATTTT	CASTQRGQGTDTQYF
TRBV4-1	TRBJ1-5	once	TRBD1	TGCGCCAGCAGCCAAGATGACAGGGGGCTTAATCAGCCCCAGCATTTT	CASSQDDRGLNQPQHF
TRBV18	TRBJ2-5	NA	TRBD2	TGTGCCAGCTCCTCGGGACTGAGGACTAGCCTTGAGACCCAGTACTTC	CASSSGLRTSLETQYF
TRBV7-2	TRBJ2-1	NA	TRBD1	TGTGCCAGCACTTTAGCCCTGACAGGGGAGGATGAGCAGTTCTTC	CASTLALTGEDEQFF
TRBV19	TRBJ1-2	NA	TRBD1	TGTGCCAGTAGTTCCTCCGGGACAGTTAACTATGGCTACACCTTC	CASSSSGTVNYGYTF
TRBV28	TRBJ1-1	once	NA	TGTGCCACCCAATTGAACACTGAAGCTTTCTTT	CATQLNTEAFF
TRBV6-6	TRBJ1-2	NA	NA	TGTGCCAGCAGTTACTCCCCAGGGGCAGGTTATGGCTACACCTTC	CASSYSPGAGYGYTF
TRBV25-1	TRBJ1-4	NA	TRBD1	TGTGCCAGCAGTGGACAGGGGAATGAAAAACTGTTTTTT	CASSGQGNEKLFF
TRBV5-1	TRBJ2-2	NA	NA	TGCGCCAGCAGCAGGACAGCGAACACCGGGGAGCTGTTTTTT	CASSRTANTGELFF